This T cell receptor beta chain was captured by sequencing in a study of blood T cell repertoires in COVID-19. In the study overall: Researchers got acute and convalescent COVID-19 samples from the United States, Italy and Spain. PBMCs, B-cell-depleted T cells, or T cells provided the cDNA or gDNA that made up the material.

V was shortened by 2 bases and J by 1 base, with 8 bases between the two germline ends. CDR3 size: 14 residues. The germline V gene has CDR1 KGHSH and CDR2 LQKENI. The authors' processing: For nucleated cells, counts were estimated from reference gene primer amplification. The data were produced by immunoSEQ multiplex PCR, yet TCRdb's version contains in-frame clones alone and is incomplete. That table is the source of V, J and clone size, and D and trimming were worked out from the DNA. Counted here are approximately 150,000 clones, 80% to 90% occurring once; the ten biggest clones make up roughly 2%.

The specimen sequenced was peripheral blood. The chain links TRBV18 to TRBJ1-1; D gene ambiguous. This TCR came from a woman older than 75 with acute or convalescent COVID-19. The CDR3 sequence is CASSPSPRNTEAFF. The CDR3 DNA reads TGTGCCAGCTCACCATCCCCCAGGAACACTGAAGCTTTCTTT.